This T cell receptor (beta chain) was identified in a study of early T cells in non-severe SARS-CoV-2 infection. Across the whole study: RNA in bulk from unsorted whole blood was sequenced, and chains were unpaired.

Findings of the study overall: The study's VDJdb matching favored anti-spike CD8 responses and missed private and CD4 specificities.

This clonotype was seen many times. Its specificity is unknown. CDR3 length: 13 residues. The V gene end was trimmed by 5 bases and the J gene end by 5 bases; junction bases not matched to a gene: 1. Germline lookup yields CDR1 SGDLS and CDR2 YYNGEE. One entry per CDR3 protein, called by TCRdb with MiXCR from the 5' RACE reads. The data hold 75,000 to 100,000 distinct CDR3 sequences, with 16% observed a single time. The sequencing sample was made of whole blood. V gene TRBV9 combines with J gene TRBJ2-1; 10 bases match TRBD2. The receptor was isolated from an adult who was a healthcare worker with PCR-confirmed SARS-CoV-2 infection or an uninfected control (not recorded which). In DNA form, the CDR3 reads TGTGCCAGCAGGGGACTAGCGCACAATGAGCAGTTCTTC. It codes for CASRGLAHNEQFF.